A single sample is the source of the 20 T cell receptor beta chains below, sequenced in a study of CD4 T cells in relation to SARS-CoV-2 and coronaviruses. The antigens these receptors bind are not known. Unexposed donor CD4+ T cells date from 2011-2018, before the COVID-19 pandemic. The cells were cultured for about ten days before CD4+ T cells were isolated. Clones were read by immunoSEQ multiplex PCR, and TCRdb kept only the in-frame ones, dropping some. In the table there are 25,000 to 30,000 clones, around 78% of which are singletons. The sample taken for sequencing was CD4+ T cells from PBMCs, cultured in vitro. The receptors here all came from a human donor in good health.

V gene TRBV9 combines with J gene TRBJ2-5, with 10 bases matching TRBD2. The germline V gene has CDR1 SGDLS and CDR2 YYNGEE. CDR3 length: 17 amino acids. The junction had 11 bases not matched to a gene; V was cut back by 4 bases and J by 2 bases. The CDR3 DNA follows: TGTGCCAGCAGCCCCGGGGCCGTGACTAGCGGGCAAGAGACCCAGTACTTC. It translates to CASSPGAVTSGQETQYF.

This clone turned up a few times. The chain joins TRBV18 to TRBJ1-1; a possible D gene is TRBD1 (5 bases). V shed 3 bases and J shed 1 base, with 6 bases lying between them. The CDR3 sequence is 13 residues long. Germline V gene sequence: CDR1 KGHSH, CDR2 LQKENI. The CDR3: CASSPQGNTEAFF. The DNA of the CDR3 is TGTGCCAGCTCACCCCAGGGGAACACTGAAGCTTTCTTT.

This chain connects TRBV19 to TRBJ2-6; D is perhaps TRBD1 (5 bases). V lost 2 bases and J lost 0, with 11 bases in between. The CDR3 loop spans 17 amino acids. Per germline, CDR1 LNHDA and CDR2 SQIVND (reference sequence). The CDR3 bases are TGTGCCAGTAGTATACAGGGTGGACCCTCTGGGGCCAACGTCCTGACTTTC. Translation gives CASSIQGGPSGANVLTF.

J is TRBJ1-3 and V is TRBV2, with D unresolved. The CDR3 runs 14 residues. Trimming shortened V by 4 bases and J by 0 bases, and 7 bases separated the two germline ends. CDR1 and CDR2 from the germline V gene are SNHLY and FYNNEI. The CDR3 DNA sequence: TGTGCCAGCAGTGTCGGCAACTCTGGAAACACCATATATTTT. Translated: CASSVGNSGNTIYF.

This rearrangement joins TRBV6-5 to TRBJ2-7, with no clear D. The ends were cut back, 2 bases at V and 2 bases at J, with 7 bases in the middle. Germline V gene data show CDR1 as MNHEY and CDR2 as SVGAGI. This CDR3 contains 13 residues. The CDR3 bases are TGTGCCAGCAGTTACGCCGGAACCTACGAGCAGTACTTC. It specifies CASSYAGTYEQYF.

The V call is TRBV25-1, the J call TRBJ1-4; TRBD1 might be the D (5 bases). Trimming shortened V by 4 bases and J by 4 bases, and 10 bases separated the two germline ends. The CDR3 is 14 amino acids. Germline lookup yields CDR1 MGHDK and CDR2 SYGVNS. CDR3 sequence (DNA): TGTGCCAGCAGTGCGGGGGGGGATAATGAAAAACTGTTTTTT. The encoded protein is CASSAGGDNEKLFF. Based on the CDR3 plus reference TRBV25-1 and TRBJ1-4, the full variable domain is EADIYQTPRYLVIGTGKKITLECSQTMGHDKMYWYQQDPGMELHLIHYSYGVNSTEKGDLSSESTVSRIRTEHFPLTLESARPSHTSQYLCASSAGGDNEKLFFGSGTQLSVL.

About this clone: One end of the junction varies from germline; a read error may be responsible. The V and J genes are TRBV19 and TRBJ1-1; D gene uncertain. This CDR3 is 13 amino acids long. Germline-derived CDR1 and CDR2 are LNHDA and SQIVND (reference sequence). In DNA, the CDR3 is TGTGCCAGTACTATAGTACGAGGCACTGAAGCTTTCTTT. Amino acids: CASTIVRGTEAFF. Combining the CDR3 with reference TRBV19 and TRBJ1-1 gives the whole variable domain DGGITQSPKYLFRKEGQNVTLSCEQNLNHDAMYWYRQDPGQGLRLIYYSQIVNDFQKGDIAEGYSVSREKKESFPLTVTSAQKNPTAFYLCASTIVRGTEAFFGQGTRLTVV.

This clone appeared a single time. This chain uses TRBV5-4 with TRBJ1-5, with D uncertain. Germline CDR1 and CDR2: SGHNT and YYREEE (reference sequence). V lost 1 base to trimming and J lost 4 bases, with 9 bases between them. The CDR3 extends over 14 amino acids. The CDR3 loop is CASSLQGPNQPQHF. The CDR3, as DNA: TGTGCCAGCAGCTTGCAAGGGCCTAATCAGCCCCAGCATTTT.

V gene TRBV2 combines with J gene TRBJ2-5; D possibly uses TRBD1 or TRBD2 (6 bases each). With 11 bases removed from V and 4 bases from J, the gap between germline ends came to 20 bases. Germline-derived CDR1 and CDR2 are SNHLY and FYNNEI. The CDR3 has 14 residues. The chain's CDR3 is CAAGTLGGTETQYF. The CDR3 DNA sequence: TGTGCCGCCGGTACATTAGGGGGGACAGAGACCCAGTACTTC.

V is TRBV11-2 and J is TRBJ1-4; 7 bases are a match to TRBD1. Germline values: CDR1 SGHAT, CDR2 FQNNGV. V trimming: 3 bases; J trimming: 4 bases; junction bases outside the gene matches: 8. The CDR3 totals 16 residues. CDR3 nucleotide sequence: TGTGCCAGCAGCTTGGCGGGTCGACAGGGTAATGAAAAACTGTTTTTT. Translating it yields CASSLAGRQGNEKLFF.

The chain recombines TRBV13 with TRBJ1-1; D perhaps matches TRBD1 (5 bases). Trimming stripped 5 bases from V and 1 base from J, with 20 bases between. Germline V lookup: CDR1 PRHDT, CDR2 FYEKMQ (reference sequence). This CDR3 comprises 17 residues. The chain's CDR3 is CASSLRVGPRANTEAFF. The CDR3, as DNA: TGTGCCAGCAGCCTACGGGTGGGGCCCAGGGCGAACACTGAAGCTTTCTTT.

The genes are TRBV5-5 and TRBJ2-1; 9 nucleotides agree with TRBD1. The CDR3 is 16 amino acids. J was trimmed by 4 bases and V by 4 bases; bases with no gene match: 9. Germline V gene lookup returns CDR1 SGHKS and CDR2 YYEKEE (reference sequence). The CDR3 bases are TGTGCCAGCAGCCTGCCCGACAGGGGGGGATACAATGAGCAGTTCTTC. This codes for CASSLPDRGGYNEQFF.

The chain joins TRBV6-5 to TRBJ2-5; TRBD2 agrees at 7 bases. Per the germline V gene, CDR1 is MNHEY and CDR2 is SVGAGI. The length of the CDR3 is 15 residues. With V trimmed by 5 bases and J by 7 bases, 13 bases remained unmatched. DNA for the CDR3: TGTGCCAGCAGTCCCCGGACGGGGGGTCCCGGGACCCAGTACTTC. This translates into CASSPRTGGPGTQYF.

The chain joins TRBV9 to TRBJ2-1; D not resolved. Trimming took off 0 bases at V and 0 bases at J, with 7 bases between the two ends. CDR3 length: 15 residues. CDR1 and CDR2 (germline): SGDLS, YYNGEE. CDR3 sequence (DNA): TGTGCCAGCAGCGTAGGTGGCGGCTCCTACAATGAGCAGTTCTTC. Protein sequence: CASSVGGGSYNEQFF.

This clone was seen more than once but under ten times. V usage is TRBV7-9 and J usage is TRBJ2-2, with D perhaps TRBD2 (7 bases). Germline assignment: CDR1 SEHNR and CDR2 FQNEAQ (reference sequence). The CDR3 is made up of 15 amino acids. Deletions cut 5 bases from V and 8 bases from J, with 18 bases between. In nucleotides, the CDR3 is TGTGCCAGCAGCAACCGTGCGGGGGCAGGGGGGGAGCTGTTTTTT. Its protein is CASSNRAGAGGELFF.

The genes are TRBV30 and TRBJ1-5, with TRBD1 identical over 8 bases. The V gene's germline CDR1 is GTSNPN and CDR2 SVGIG (reference sequence). This CDR3 has 13 residues. Germline trimming cut 2 bases from V and 6 bases from J; bases unmatched to any gene: 3. The CDR3 protein is CAWSRGQGQPQHF. The DNA for the CDR3 is TGTGCCTGGAGTAGAGGACAGGGTCAGCCCCAGCATTTT. Complete variable domain (other parts from reference TRBV30 and TRBJ1-5): SQTIHQWPATLVQPVGSPLSLECTVEGTSNPNLYWYRQAAGRGLQLLFYSVGIGQISSEVPQNLSASRPQDRQFILSSKKLLLSDSGFYLCAWSRGQGQPQHFGDGTRLSIL.

The rearrangement uses TRBV10-3 and TRBJ1-3, with no clear D. Germline CDR1 reads ENHRY; CDR2 reads SYGVKD. The CDR3 totals 14 residues. Trimming shortened V by 4 bases and J by 0 bases, and 7 bases separated the two germline ends. The DNA of the CDR3 is TGTGCCATCAGTGCCCAGGACTCTGGAAACACCATATATTTT. Its translation is CAISAQDSGNTIYF.

The chain has TRBV7-2 and TRBJ1-4; a weak D match, TRBD1 (6 bases). The germline V gene encodes CDR1 SGHTA and CDR2 FQGNSA. Trimming took 4 bases from V and 4 from J, leaving 19 bases between them. The CDR3 is 17 residues long. In DNA, the CDR3 is TGTGCCAGCAGCTCGCCGTTCCGGACAGCCTATAATGAAAAACTGTTTTTT. Its translation: CASSSPFRTAYNEKLFF.

The CDR3 sequence is CSANPYGYTF. CDR3 sequence (DNA): TGCAGTGCCAACCCCTATGGCTACACCTTC. The gene calls are TRBV20-1 and TRBJ1-2; D ambiguous. This CDR3 has 10 residues. Germline lookup yields CDR1 DFQATT and CDR2 SNEGSKA (reference sequence). V was trimmed by 6 bases and J by 4 bases, leaving 6 bases between them.

DNA of the CDR3: TGTGCCAGCAGCCAAGGTCTCGGGGGGGCCTACAATGAGCAGTTCTTC. The encoded protein is CASSQGLGGAYNEQFF. The chain links TRBV3-1 (or the pseudogene TRBV3-2) to TRBJ2-1; 8 bases are a match to TRBD2. Germline V gene lookup returns CDR1 LGHDT and CDR2 YNNKEL (reference sequence). The CDR3 extends over 16 amino acids. With V trimmed by 1 base and J by 2 bases, 4 bases remained unmatched.